Reported below is one T cell receptor beta chain. Its specificity is not known. The data are from a study of T cells in Graves' hyperthyroidism and ophthalmopathy. Looking at the study overall: Peripheral blood samples were taken at initial diagnosis, prior to any treatment.

Findings and caveats of the study: The majority of expanded thyroid clonotypes above 0.001 also appeared in blood.

The CDR3 contains 14 residues. The V and J ends lost 7 bases and 2 bases, in that order; junction bases with no gene match: 6. CDR1 and CDR2 (germline): MDHEN, SYDVKM. Based on clinical symptoms, serum thyroxine and TRAb, thyroid ultrasound and orbital computed tomography, diagnoses were reached. Amplification of TCR beta CDR3 regions was performed using RNA transcripts as template. Primed by the HTBI set, a first-round RT-PCR was run on the TCR CDR3. TCRdb recomputed calls from the multiplex PCR reads with MiXCR, one row per CDR3 protein. The sample carries about 210,000 distinct CDR3 sequences, 15% to 20% recorded once.

This rearrangement joins TRBV28 to TRBJ2-7; TRBD1 matches 9 bases. The source material was blood. The receptor's source is a man aged 50 to 60 with Graves' hyperthyroidism. CDR3 sequence: CASIPDRGTYEQYF. The CDR3 DNA reads as TGTGCCAGCATCCCGGACAGGGGCACCTACGAGCAGTACTTC.